This passage covers 3 T cell receptor beta chains from one sample sequenced in a study of T cell responses to AZD1222 COVID-19 vaccine. The repertoire was sequenced with immunoSEQ multiplex PCR; TCRdb's copy has only in-frame clones and lacks some. The sample records 150,000 to 250,000 clones, more than 85% being singletons. The sequencing here drew on peripheral blood, taken 28 days after the second AZD1222 dose. Source of these receptors: an adult who received the AZD1222 COVID-19 vaccine.

The chain links TRBV5-1 to TRBJ2-5, with 10 bases identical to TRBD2. With V trimmed by 3 bases and J by 4 bases, 6 bases remained unmatched. The germline V gene has CDR1 SGHRS and CDR2 YFSETQ. The CDR3 has 15 residues. The CDR3 reads CASSSLAGDGETQYF. Here the CDR3 DNA reads TGCGCCAGCAGCTCCCTAGCGGGAGATGGAGAGACCCAGTACTTC.

The V call is TRBV19, the J call TRBJ2-2, with no clear D. Germline-derived CDR1 and CDR2 are LNHDA and SQIVND (reference sequence). The CDR3 has 13 amino acids. The V and J ends lost 6 bases and 0 bases respectively, with 5 bases between them. CDR3 in amino acids: CASRTPNTGELFF. The CDR3 DNA sequence: TGTGCCAGTAGGACACCGAACACCGGGGAGCTGTTTTTT.

The chain is built from TRBV10-3 and TRBJ2-7, with D hard to call. V dropped 3 bases and J dropped 3 bases, with 6 bases sitting between them. The CDR3 covers 12 residues. The germline gives CDR1 ENHRY, CDR2 SYGVKD. CDR3 region: CAISDRSYEQYF. DNA of the CDR3: TGTGCCATCAGTGATCGAAGCTACGAGCAGTACTTC.